Listed below are T cell receptor beta chains from one sample, sequenced in a study of technical replicates of blood from several donors. Here immunoSEQ multiplex PCR was the method, and the copy in TCRdb shows in-frame clones only, minus some. The data hold around 93,000 clones, with approximately 94% observed a single time. Sample: T cells isolated from PBMCs. These receptors came from a human donor in good health. CDR3s include the opening cysteine and the closing phenylalanine or tryptophan. A D gene is named only where the DNA matches it firmly.

>TRBD2|TRBJ2-1|TRBV27
CASSLREREIAYNEQFF
>NA|TRBJ2-7|TRBV28
CASSDPQVSSYEQYF
>TRBD1|TRBJ1-3|TRBV30
CAGTVLAGNTIYF
>NA|TRBJ2-7|TRBV10-1
CASSELGLEYEQYF
>TRBD2|TRBJ2-1|TRBV19
CASSTQLASEQFF
>NA|TRBJ2-7|TRBV6-6
CASSYAGGLYEQYF
>NA|TRBJ2-7|TRBV27
CASSLVGATPYEQYF
>NA|TRBJ2-7|TRBV4-1
CASSQEGKGNEQYF
>TRBD1|TRBJ1-1|TRBV19
CASSIGTGGLDTEAFF
>TRBD2|TRBJ2-1|TRBV4-2
CASSQDPAGGLDEQFF
>NA|TRBJ2-2|TRBV7-6
CASSYHTAEAVVTGELFF
>NA|TRBJ2-3|TRBV6-6
CASTTVTITDTQYF
>NA|TRBJ2-2|TRBV7-3
CASSLSLNTGELFF
>TRBD1|TRBJ1-3|TRBV7-3
CASSPRGSSGNTIYF
>NA|TRBJ2-5|TRBV7-3
CASSAQFGETQYF